The next 5 T cell receptor beta chains were all read from a single sample in a study of blood T cell repertoires in COVID-19. Using immunoSEQ multiplex PCR, the repertoire was profiled, and TCRdb retains in-frame clones only, with some absent. This table holds about 160,000 clones, roughly 90% found once. Input material: PBMCs or T cells enriched from blood (not recorded which). The receptor set was obtained from a woman aged 50 to 60 who had recovered from COVID-19.

The gene calls are TRBV29-1 and TRBJ1-2; TRBD1 might be the D (5 bases). V lost 5 bases and J 4 bases, leaving 14 bases between the germline ends. This CDR3 region has 13 residues. Germline lookup yields CDR1 SQVTM and CDR2 ANQGSEA. CDR3 nucleotides: TGCAGCGTTAGCAAGCGACAGATCTATGGCTACACCTTC. This sequence encodes CSVSKRQIYGYTF. Full variable domain (remainder filled in from reference TRBV29-1 and TRBJ1-2): SAVISQKPSRDICQRGTSLTIQCQVDSQVTMMFWYRQQPGQSLTLIATANQGSEATYESGFVIDKFPISRPNLTFSTLTVSNMSPEDSSIYLCSVSKRQIYGYTFGSGTRLTVV.

The chain links TRBV6-5 to TRBJ1-5; 9 nucleotides agree with TRBD1. This CDR3 contains 15 residues. Germline V CDR1 and CDR2: MNHEY, SVGAGI. The ends lost 5 bases at V and 6 bases at J; junction bases unmatched: 8. This CDR3 reads CASSSRTGAIQPQHF. The CDR3, as DNA: TGTGCCAGCAGTAGTCGGACAGGGGCGATTCAGCCCCAGCATTTT.

The chain joins TRBV2 to TRBJ2-5, with D possibly being TRBD2 (7 bases). The CDR3 runs to 15 residues. V was clipped by 4 bases and J by 2 bases, with 14 bases between them. CDR1 and CDR2 (germline): SNHLY, FYNNEI. The CDR3, as DNA: TGTGCCAGCAGTGGGGACGGGGGGCCGCAAGAGACCCAGTACTTC. Protein sequence: CASSGDGGPQETQYF.

The V call is TRBV5-4, the J call TRBJ2-6, with TRBD1 matching 7 bases. This CDR3 is 17 amino acids long. Unmatched junction bases numbered 6, after V lost 3 bases and J lost 0 bases. The germline CDR1 and CDR2 sequences are SGHNT and YYREEE (reference sequence). This CDR3 is CASSSRDRFSGANVLTF. For the CDR3, the DNA is TGTGCCAGCAGCTCCCGGGACAGATTCTCTGGGGCCAACGTCCTGACTTTC.

This chain uses TRBV18 with TRBJ1-5; 9 nucleotides match TRBD1. There are 14 residues in the CDR3. V was clipped by 3 bases and J by 6 bases; unmatched bases: 3. Germline CDR1 and CDR2: KGHSH and LQKENI. The CDR3: CASSPGQGFQPQHF. The CDR3 bases are TGTGCCAGCTCACCGGGACAGGGCTTTCAGCCCCAGCATTTT.